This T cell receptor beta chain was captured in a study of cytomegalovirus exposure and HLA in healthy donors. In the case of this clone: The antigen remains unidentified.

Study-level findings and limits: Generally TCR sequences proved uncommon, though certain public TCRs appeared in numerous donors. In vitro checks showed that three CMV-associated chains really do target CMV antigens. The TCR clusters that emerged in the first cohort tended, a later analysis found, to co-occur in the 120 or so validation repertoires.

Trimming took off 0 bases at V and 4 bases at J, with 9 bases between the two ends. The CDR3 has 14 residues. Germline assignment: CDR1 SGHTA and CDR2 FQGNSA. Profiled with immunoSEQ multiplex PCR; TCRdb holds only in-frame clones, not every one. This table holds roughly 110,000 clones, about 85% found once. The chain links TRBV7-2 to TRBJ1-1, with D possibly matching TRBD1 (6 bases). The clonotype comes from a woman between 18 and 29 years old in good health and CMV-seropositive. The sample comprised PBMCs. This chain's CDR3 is CASSLASGVTEAFF. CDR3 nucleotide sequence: TGTGCCAGCAGCTTAGCATCAGGGGTCACTGAAGCTTTCTTT.